This passage covers 24 T cell receptor beta chains from one sample sequenced in a study of Ad26.COV2.S vaccination and SARS-CoV-2 variants. Treatment denoted: around 19 received Ad26.COV2.S at low or high dose, single or two shots; about 5 received placebo; per-sample allocation not given. Sampling happened 63 days after the first vaccine or placebo injection. Clones were sequenced by immunoSEQ multiplex PCR, and TCRdb holds only the in-frame ones, with some missing. The sample contains 300,000 to 400,000 clones, 86% of which appear only once. The sequenced sample was peripheral blood, obtained in a trial of Ad26.COV2.S vaccine versus placebo. These receptor sequences come from a person between 18 and 65 years old who received the Ad26.COV2.S COVID-19 vaccine or a placebo.

This chain's CDR3 is CASSLVSTGTRNTQYF. CDR3 coding DNA: TGTGCCAGCAGCTTAGTCTCTACCGGGACTAGAAATACGCAGTATTTT. The chain has TRBV7-2 and TRBJ2-3; 8 nucleotides match TRBD2. There are 16 residues in the CDR3. V was pared by 1 base and J by 7 bases, with 10 bases of the junction left unmatched. Looked up from germline, CDR1 is SGHTA and CDR2 is FQGNSA.

This chain links TRBV19 with TRBJ2-6; D not resolved. The CDR3 totals 14 residues. V was cut by 7 bases and J by 2 bases, with 9 bases left in between. Germline V gene sequence: CDR1 LNHDA, CDR2 SQIVND (reference sequence). The CDR3 protein is CASTSTAGANVLTF. CDR3 sequence (DNA): TGTGCCAGTACCTCCACCGCTGGGGCCAACGTCCTGACTTTC. The variable domain in full, with the rest retrieved from reference TRBV19 and TRBJ2-6, is DGGITQSPKYLFRKEGQNVTLSCEQNLNHDAMYWYRQDPGQGLRLIYYSQIVNDFQKGDIAEGYSVSREKKESFPLTVTSAQKNPTAFYLCASTSTAGANVLTFGAGSRLTVL.

The chain employs TRBV19 and TRBJ2-3; TRBD1 matches 9 bases. The CDR3 extends over 17 amino acids. Trimming at V came to 4 bases and at J to 2 bases, leaving 10 bases not matched to a gene. The germline CDR1 and CDR2 sequences are LNHDA and SQIVND (reference sequence). The CDR3 reads CASSSRGGQGSTDTQYF. The CDR3 DNA follows: TGTGCCAGTAGTAGCCGCGGAGGACAGGGGTCCACAGATACGCAGTATTTT. Supplemented by reference TRBV19 and TRBJ2-3, the full variable domain reads DGGITQSPKYLFRKEGQNVTLSCEQNLNHDAMYWYRQDPGQGLRLIYYSQIVNDFQKGDIAEGYSVSREKKESFPLTVTSAQKNPTAFYLCASSSRGGQGSTDTQYFGPGTRLTVL.

The chain links TRBV7-8 to TRBJ1-1, with unresolved D. This CDR3 region has 14 residues. Germline assignment: CDR1 SGHVS and CDR2 FQNEAQ. V dropped 8 bases and J dropped 1 base, with 14 bases sitting between them. The CDR3 nucleotides are TGTGCCAGCCATTTATATAGATCGAACACTGAAGCTTTCTTT. This sequence encodes CASHLYRSNTEAFF.

The rearrangement uses TRBV7-2 and TRBJ2-7; D gene ambiguous. Germline lookup yields CDR1 SGHTA and CDR2 FQGNSA. V lost 1 base to trimming and J lost 3 bases, with 7 bases between them. The CDR3 is 13 residues long. As DNA, the CDR3 is TGTGCCAGCAGCTTAGTGAAGAACTACGAGCAGTACTTC. Protein sequence: CASSLVKNYEQYF.

V is TRBV28 and J is TRBJ1-4; D perhaps matches TRBD1 (5 bases). The CDR3 sequence is 18 residues long. The V and J ends lost 3 bases and 4 bases respectively, with 21 bases between them. Germline CDR1 MDHEN, CDR2 SYDVKM. CDR3 sequence: CASSFKWGQDGSNEKLFF. The CDR3 DNA is TGTGCCAGCAGTTTTAAATGGGGCCAGGATGGTAGTAATGAAAAACTGTTTTTT.

The J gene is TRBJ1-1, the V gene TRBV19, with 7 bases matching TRBD1. The trim removed 7 bases at V and 3 bases at J, leaving 2 bases unmatched. The germline gives CDR1 LNHDA, CDR2 SQIVND (reference sequence). The CDR3 is made up of 12 amino acids. CDR3 nucleotides: TGTGCCAGTAAGACAGGGTACACTGAAGCTTTCTTT. It encodes CASKTGYTEAFF.

The genes are TRBV6-1 and TRBJ1-2, with TRBD1 as a possible D gene (5 bases). The length of the CDR3 is 14 residues. Germline V gene sequence: CDR1 MNHNS, CDR2 SASEGT. The V and J ends lost 3 bases and 2 bases respectively, with 10 bases between them. The CDR3 region has the DNA TGTGCCAGCAGTGACCAAGCAGGGAACTATGGCTACACCTTC. It translates to CASSDQAGNYGYTF.

The rearrangement uses TRBV29-1 and TRBJ2-1; 13 bases map to TRBD2. The ends lost 0 bases at V and 2 bases at J; junction bases unmatched: 1. The CDR3 covers 16 residues. Germline CDR1 and CDR2: SQVTM and ANQGSEA. CDR3 sequence reads: CSVEDGLAGAYNEQFF. CDR3 bases: TGCAGCGTTGAAGATGGACTAGCGGGGGCCTACAATGAGCAGTTCTTC.

The chain joins TRBV19 to TRBJ1-5, with D perhaps TRBD1 (5 bases). The CDR3 contains 14 residues. Germline CDR1 LNHDA, CDR2 SQIVND (reference sequence). With 6 bases removed from V and 2 bases from J, the gap between germline ends came to 11 bases. The CDR3 sequence: CASSPGGGNQPQHF. CDR3 bases: TGTGCCAGTAGCCCCGGGGGGGGCAATCAGCCCCAGCATTTT.

The genes are TRBV6-5 and TRBJ1-1; D is uncertain. With 5 bases removed from V and 0 bases from J, the gap between germline ends came to 7 bases. The germline V gene has CDR1 MNHEY and CDR2 SVGAGI. The CDR3 has 13 amino acids. For the CDR3, the DNA is TGTGCCAGCAGTCAAAAGGTGAACACTGAAGCTTTCTTT. Translation gives CASSQKVNTEAFF.

V is TRBV7-9 and J is TRBJ2-5; D may be TRBD1 (6 bases). The CDR3 has 15 amino acids. Trimming removed 4 bases from V and 1 base from J, with 13 bases in between. The germline CDR1 and CDR2 sequences are SEHNR and FQNEAQ (reference sequence). The CDR3 sequence: CASSYLLDSQETQYF. DNA of the CDR3: TGTGCCAGCAGCTACCTACTGGACAGCCAAGAGACCCAGTACTTC.

The gene calls are TRBV18 and TRBJ2-7; the match to TRBD1 covers 10 bases. The ends lost 1 base at V and 4 bases at J; junction bases unmatched: 4. Germline CDR1 KGHSH, CDR2 LQKENI. This CDR3 has 15 amino acids. The CDR3 sequence: CASSPQGQGPYEQYF. For the CDR3, the DNA is TGTGCCAGCTCACCACAGGGACAGGGGCCGTACGAGCAGTACTTC.

This clone was counted only a few times. The chain recombines TRBV6-4 with TRBJ2-3, with 11 bases lining up with TRBD2. Germline CDR1 and CDR2: MRHNA and SNTAGT. V shed 0 bases and J 4 bases; nucleotides not matched to a gene: 0. This CDR3 is built from 15 residues. The CDR3 bases are TGTGCCAGCAGTGACTCTAGCGGGGGGGCAGATACGCAGTATTTT. Protein: CASSDSSGGADTQYF.

CDR3 nucleotide sequence: TGTGCCAGTACTCCCGGAGCGGCTACCTACGAGCAGTACTTC. It codes for CASTPGAATYEQYF. The chain couples TRBV6-5 to TRBJ2-7; tentatively, D is TRBD2 (5 bases). In germline, CDR1 is MNHEY, CDR2 SVGAGI. Trimming left V 9 bases short and J 2 bases short, with 17 bases between. The CDR3 sequence is 14 residues long.

The chain carries TRBV6-2 or TRBV6-3 and TRBJ1-5; no definite D call. V was trimmed by 2 bases and J by 5 bases, leaving 10 bases between them. The CDR3 extends over 14 amino acids. The germline gives CDR1 MNHEY, CDR2 SVGEGT. CDR3 bases: TGTGCCAGCAGTTACAGCGGGAACCATCAGCCCCAGCATTTT. Its translation: CASSYSGNHQPQHF.

The chain has TRBV7-2 and TRBJ1-3; 7 bases match TRBD1. Germline-derived CDR1 and CDR2 are SGHTA and FQGNSA. CDR3 size: 18 residues. The ends lost 6 bases at V and 1 base at J; junction bases unmatched: 15. CDR3 residues: CASSPFPGQKISGNTIYF. DNA of the CDR3: TGTGCCAGCAGTCCATTTCCGGGACAGAAGATTTCTGGAAACACCATATATTTT.

V gene TRBV2 combines with J gene TRBJ1-2; D perhaps matches TRBD1 (6 bases). CDR3 length equals 13 residues. Germline CDR1 is SNHLY and CDR2 is FYNNEI. Trimming removed 11 bases at V and 3 bases at J, with 16 bases between. DNA for the CDR3: TGTGCCTGCCTGGGGGCTGTGGACTATGGCTACACCTTC. Its translation: CACLGAVDYGYTF. The complete variable domain, with remaining parts taken from reference TRBV2 and TRBJ1-2, reads EPEVTQTPSHQVTQMGQEVILRCVPISNHLYFYWYRQILGQKVEFLVSFYNNEISEKSEIFDDQFSVERPDGSNFTLKIRSTKLEDSAMYFCACLGAVDYGYTFGSGTRLTVV.

The chain employs TRBV18 and TRBJ1-1; D remains unclear. The CDR3 covers 13 residues. Trimming removed 2 bases from V and 4 bases from J, with 8 bases in between. CDR1 is KGHSH, CDR2 LQKENI, per germline. DNA of the CDR3: TGTGCCAGCTCACCAGGTTCCCCCACTGAAGCTTTCTTT. Protein product: CASSPGSPTEAFF.

This clone was observed a single time. The genes are TRBV5-4 and TRBJ2-5; the match to TRBD2 covers 16 bases. Germline trimming cut 4 bases from V and 4 bases from J; bases unmatched to any gene: 4. CDR1 and CDR2 (germline): SGHNT, YYREEE (reference sequence). This CDR3 spans 16 amino acids. In nucleotides, the CDR3 is TGTGCCAGCAGCCCTGGGACTAGCGGGGGGGTAGAGACCCAGTACTTC. It is translated as CASSPGTSGGVETQYF.

The chain recombines TRBV18 with TRBJ2-5; D possibly corresponds to TRBD2 (6 bases). Deletions cut 0 bases from V and 5 bases from J, with 10 bases between. The CDR3 runs to 14 residues. Germline CDR1 KGHSH, CDR2 LQKENI. CDR3 in DNA: TGTGCCAGCTCACCACCGGCAGGGACTGAGACCCAGTACTTC. It yields the protein CASSPPAGTETQYF.

V usage is TRBV7-9 and J usage is TRBJ2-1; perhaps TRBD2 as D (7 bases). This CDR3 has 18 amino acids. The V and J ends lost 5 bases and 7 bases respectively, with 27 bases between them. CDR1 and CDR2 from the germline V gene are SEHNR and FQNEAQ (reference sequence). The CDR3 region is CASSRHDWRQGRENEQFF. The CDR3 DNA reads as TGTGCCAGCAGCCGTCACGACTGGAGGCAGGGGAGGGAAAATGAGCAGTTCTTC.

V gene TRBV10-2 combines with J gene TRBJ1-5, with TRBD1 matching 8 bases. The CDR3 consists of 16 residues. The V gene end was trimmed by 5 bases and the J gene end by 4 bases; junction bases not matched to a gene: 10. Per the germline V gene, CDR1 is WSHSY and CDR2 is SAAADI. CDR3 DNA: TGCGCCAGCAGTTATGGGACAGGCGGGGGGAATCAGCCCCAGCATTTT. It specifies CASSYGTGGGNQPQHF.

The rearrangement uses TRBV3-1 (or the pseudogene TRBV3-2) and TRBJ1-5; a possible D gene is TRBD1 (5 bases). The CDR3 is made up of 16 amino acids. Germline V gene lookup returns CDR1 LGHDT and CDR2 YNNKEL (reference sequence). V was clipped by 0 bases and J by 5 bases, with 14 bases between them. In nucleotides, the CDR3 is TGTGCCAGCAGCCAAGATCGGGGCTTCGGCGATCAGCCCCAGCATTTT. This sequence encodes CASSQDRGFGDQPQHF.